This is a list of T cell receptor beta chains from one sample in a study of cytotoxic CD8 clonotypes in ibrutinib-treated CLL. Sequenced by immunoSEQ multiplex PCR; TCRdb stores in-frame clones only, minus some. The table has some 310,000 clones, more than 65% seen once. The sequenced sample was PBMCs, obtained before ibrutinib treatment. Source of these receptors: a human donor with chronic lymphocytic leukemia. Each CDR3 is given with its conserved first and last residue.

v_gene	j_gene	CDR3aa
TRBV27	TRBJ2-5	CASSLRIQETQYF
TRBV5-5	TRBJ1-4	CASSLGGLEGEKLFF
TRBV6-6	TRBJ2-7	CASGEGREQYF
TRBV30	TRBJ1-1	CAWSSSNTEAFF
TRBV5-1	TRBJ2-7	CASSLALGAAYEQYF
TRBV30	TRBJ2-7	CAWSVLAGAEQYF
TRBV5-1	TRBJ2-5	CASSLWAGAKWYF
TRBV2	TRBJ1-4	CASTGRAVSEKLFF
TRBV4-1	TRBJ1-1	CASSQEGIFKTEAFF
TRBV11-2	TRBJ2-5	CASSRVYRDIETQYF
TRBV11-2	TRBJ1-1	CASSFAGPEAFF
TRBV5-1	TRBJ2-2	CASSLSARAQTGELFF
TRBV11-3	TRBJ1-1	CASSLDGKPNTEAFF
TRBV12-5	TRBJ2-1	CASGPHNEQFF
TRBV4-3	TRBJ2-7	CASSQDPRGRGEQYF
TRBV7-9	TRBJ2-3	CASSLSDTQYF
TRBV5-8	TRBJ2-3	CASSLAAGAQNTQYF
TRBV6-5	TRBJ2-3	CASSYAPAGLDTQYF
TRBV5-6	TRBJ1-1	CASSLFRMNTEAFF
TRBV30	TRBJ2-5	CACTSGDRGLETQYF
TRBV25-1	TRBJ1-2	CASSATGSGSNYGYTF
TRBV7-2	TRBJ1-5	CASSLVSADPSNQPQHF
TRBV5-4	TRBJ2-5	CASSPLGQQVFGTQYF
TRBV30	TRBJ2-1	CAWSVRRGRDEQFF